This TCR beta chain was documented in a study of blood T cell repertoires in COVID-19 (TCRdb year 2020). For the wider study: Samples from collaborators originated in the United States, Italy and Spain and spanned both the acute and convalescent phases of COVID-19. HLA class I and class II types, where available, came from metadata supplied by the sample provider rather than from assay-based typing. The prospective study material was composed of cDNA or gDNA derived from T cells, B-cell-depleted T cells, or PBMCs. The samples were drawn from two sources: the first 160 participants of the ongoing ImmuneRACE study, and 1,200 or so subjects contributed by 6 global collaborators. The repertoires were made available in a free public database intended to serve as a resource for research on the immune response to SARS-CoV-2. The sample metadata nearly always contained a de-identified subject ID, COVID-19 status, age in years and sex. Deeply sampled blood TCRbeta repertoires from subjects exposed to, actively infected with, or recovered from COVID-19 were included in the dataset.

At the junction V is shortened by 5 bases and J by 4 bases, with 11 bases in between. CDR1 is given as MNHNY and CDR2 as SVGAGI, both from the germline V gene (reference sequence). The CDR3 starts with the cysteine, ends with the phenylalanine, and has 14 residues. The kept DNA is CDR3 alone, 42 bases in frame from the first base. What the research found in general, with its limitations: The amount of clinical and demographic metadata varied by source and participant and was provided uncurated.

With regard to this clone: No antigen is known for it. Per-base quality was not reported, and no clone a single base away is much larger than it.

The immunoSEQ Assay, a bias-controlled multiplex PCR, was used to amplify TCRbeta CDR3 regions from genomic DNA. The published analysis was carried out like this. The number of nucleated cells in each sample was estimated from the amplification of reference gene primers within the assay. To quantify the absolute abundance of each unique TCRbeta CDR3 rearrangement, sequence reads were collapsed and filtered. For each sample, productive Simpson clonality was calculated as the square root of Simpson's diversity index over productive rearrangements. TCRdb retrieved this table from immuneACCESS and kept in-frame rearrangements only. Not all clones are present; in checked studies, unresolved V genes account for under half, and no reason is known for the remainder. That table gives V, J and clone size, and the DNA gave D and trimming. This sample has about 36,000 clones in its table, and about 81% of those were observed once. About 42% of the sample lies in the top ten.

Each collaborating institution followed its own protocols to collect whole blood in K2EDTA tubes. For TCRbeta analysis, collaborator samples were shipped as frozen whole blood, as isolated PBMCs, or as DNA extracted from either sample type. The receptor chain draws on TRBV6-6 and TRBJ2-2; perhaps TRBD1 is the D gene, with 6 bases matching. The sequence derives from a human donor in a cohort sampled during active or convalescent COVID-19. The donor label of this sample is uncertain. The sequenced sample consisted of peripheral blood. This receptor carries the CDR3 CASSVQGTTGELFF. The sequenced DNA: TGTGCCAGCAGTGTACAGGGTACCACCGGGGAGCTGTTTTTT.